The rows below give T cell receptor beta chains drawn from one sample of a study of blood T cell repertoires in COVID-19. Libraries were prepared by immunoSEQ multiplex PCR; TCRdb keeps only in-frame clonotypes and omits some of them. The top ten hold 3% to 3.5% of the sample, which has approximately 80,000 clones, roughly 84% seen once. The sample consisted of peripheral blood. These receptors all stem from a woman of 80 years or more with COVID-19, enrolled during active disease. CDR3s include the opening cysteine and the closing phenylalanine or tryptophan. D genes are given only for firm matches. Clone size is not always given. Where it is, it says once, few, many or a class for expanded clones.

>TRBJ1-2|-|-|TRBV5-1
TGCGCCAGCAGCTTGGCGACAATTTTTAAGCATGGCTACACCTTC
CASSLATIFKHGYTF
>TRBJ1-6|-|-|TRBV27
TGTGCCAGCAGTTTATTTTCTTGGGAGCTTCATTCACCCCTCCACTTT
CASSLFSWELHSPLHF
>TRBJ2-5|-|-|TRBV5-1
TGCGCCAGCAGCTTGAAACAGCTACAAGAGACCCAGTACTTC
CASSLKQLQETQYF
>TRBJ1-2|-|-|TRBV18
TGTGCCAGCTCACCGGAGTTGTTGGGGGCAGCAAGTGGCTACACCTTC
CASSPELLGAASGYTF
>TRBJ2-7|few|-|TRBV5-1
TGCGCCAGCAGCTTGACCGGGAGCTCCTACGAGCAGTACTTC
CASSLTGSSYEQYF
>TRBJ2-7|few|-|TRBV19
TGTGCCAGTAGCCCCAACAGGGCCCGCTACGAGCAGTACTTC
CASSPNRARYEQYF
>TRBJ2-5|-|TRBD1|TRBV3-1/TRBV3-2
TGTGCCAGCAGCCAGCGGACAGGGAGCGAGACCCAGTACTTC
CASSQRTGSETQYF
>TRBJ1-5|-|TRBD1|TRBV7-9
TGTGCCAGCAGCTTCGGACAGGGGGGAGATCAGCCCCAGCATTTT
CASSFGQGGDQPQHF
>TRBJ2-2|-|TRBD1|TRBV3-1/TRBV3-2
TGTGCCAGCAGCCACCCGGGACAGGGGGCGAACACCGGGGAGCTGTTTTTT
CASSHPGQGANTGELFF
>TRBJ2-1|few|TRBD1|TRBV30
TGTGCCTGGAGCCCCGGGACAGGCGGCCACTGGCAGTTCTTC
CAWSPGTGGHWQFF
>TRBJ1-1|-|TRBD1|TRBV7-2
TGTGCCAGCAGCGTGGGACAGGGGGCAGGGGACACTGAAGCTTTCTTT
CASSVGQGAGDTEAFF
>TRBJ2-1|-|-|TRBV2
TGTGCCAGCACCCTTTACAATGAGCAGTTCTTC
CASTLYNEQFF
>TRBJ2-1|-|-|TRBV5-1
TGCGCCAGCAGCTTGGGTGGTGTGGGACAAAGGTGGGAGTTCTTC
CASSLGGVGQRWEFF
>TRBJ2-3|-|-|TRBV19
TGTGCCAGTAGTATTGGCGGGTTCACAGATACGCAGTATTTT
CASSIGGFTDTQYF
>TRBJ2-7|-|-|TRBV6-8
TGTGCCAGCTCGTCCCCGGGACTTAGGAGCTACGAGCAGTACTTC
CASSSPGLRSYEQYF
>TRBJ2-5|-|-|TRBV25-1
TGTGCCAGCATTCGGGCGGGGAGAGGGGAGACCCAGTACTTC
CASIRAGRGETQYF
>TRBJ2-7|-|-|TRBV9
TGTGCCAGCAGCGTAGATCCTAGTATCTCCTACGAGCAGTACTTC
CASSVDPSISYEQYF
>TRBJ1-1|-|-|TRBV12-5
TGTGCTAGTGGTTACATTTCCGGGACTGAAGCTTTCTTT
CASGYISGTEAFF
>TRBJ2-2|-|TRBD1|TRBV27
TGTGCCAGCAGTTTTAAGGGGGCGGTCACCGGGGAGCTGTTTTTT
CASSFKGAVTGELFF
>TRBJ1-6|-|TRBD1|TRBV19
TGTGCCAGTAGTATTAGACAGGGGACTTTGGGATCACCCCTCCACTTT
CASSIRQGTLGSPLHF
>TRBJ2-7|once|-|TRBV19
TGTGCCAGTACGGTAGCGGGACAGGGAATATTCGAGCAGTACTTC
CASTVAGQGIFEQYF
>TRBJ1-1|-|TRBD1|TRBV6-5
TGTGCCAGCAGTCGCGAGGGGGCTGGGGCTTTCTTT
CASSREGAGAFF
>TRBJ2-7|-|TRBD2|TRBV5-1
TGCGCCAGCAGCTTGGGACTAGCGGCCACCTACGAGCAGTACTTC
CASSLGLAATYEQYF
>TRBJ2-7|-|TRBD2|TRBV5-4
TGTGCCAGCATGGGGGGGGTCCGCTCCTACGAGCAGTACTTC
CASMGGVRSYEQYF
>TRBJ2-1|few|-|TRBV12-3/TRBV12-4
TGTGCCAGCAGTTTTTCCGGCGACGGGTTACAGTTCTTC
CASSFSGDGLQFF
>TRBJ2-7|-|TRBD2|TRBV7-2
TGTGCCAGCAGCTTAGACGGACTAGACCTCTACGAGCAGTACTTC
CASSLDGLDLYEQYF
>TRBJ1-2|-|-|TRBV28
TGTGCCAGCAGAGCCCTGGTTAACTATGGCTACACCTTC
CASRALVNYGYTF
>TRBJ2-7|once|-|TRBV19
TGTGCCAGTAGCTGGCAGGAATACGACGAGCAGTACTTC
CASSWQEYDEQYF
>TRBJ1-2|-|TRBD1|TRBV9
TGTGCCAGCAGCCCCCGGGGGACAGGGGGCGGCTATGGCTACACCTTC
CASSPRGTGGGYGYTF
>TRBJ2-1|once|TRBD2|TRBV3-1/TRBV3-2
TGTGCCAGCAGCCCCAGCGGGAACTCCTACAATGAGCAGTTCTTC
CASSPSGNSYNEQFF
>TRBJ2-4|-|-|TRBV14
TGTGCCAGCAGCCAAGTGGCGGGGCAACTAGCCAAAAACATTCAGTACTTC
CASSQVAGQLAKNIQYF
>TRBJ2-2|-|TRBD1|TRBV24-1
TGTGCCACCAGTGAATCCGGGACAGGGGCCACCGGGGAGCTGTTTTTT
CATSESGTGATGELFF
>TRBJ1-5|-|-|TRBV7-8
TGTGCCAGCAGCTTCCTTGGGGCAGGGAAGTTCAATCAGCCCCAGCATTTT
CASSFLGAGKFNQPQHF
>TRBJ1-5|-|-|TRBV2
TGTGCCAGCACCCTCACAAAAACGGGATGGCAGCCCCAGCATTTT
CASTLTKTGWQPQHF
>TRBJ2-7|-|-|TRBV9
TGTGCCAGCAGCGGCACGTCGCAGGGGTACGAGCAGTACTTC
CASSGTSQGYEQYF
>TRBJ1-2|-|-|TRBV6-6
TGTGCCAGCAGTTACGGAGCAATTAACTATGGCTACACCTTC
CASSYGAINYGYTF
>TRBJ2-1|-|-|TRBV9
TGTGCCAGCGGCGGGACTGGGCCTAGCAATGAGCAGTTCTTC
CASGGTGPSNEQFF
>TRBJ2-7|-|TRBD1|TRBV6-6
TGTGCCAGCAGTTACGCCTGGGACAGGGGTCGCGGGGAGCAGTACTTC
CASSYAWDRGRGEQYF
>TRBJ1-1|-|TRBD1|TRBV2
TGTGCCAGCAACAGGGACAGGGCGAACACTGAAGCTTTCTTT
CASNRDRANTEAFF
>TRBJ2-2|-|-|TRBV14
TGTGCCAGCAGCCAAGTTGTCGCGGGAACCGGGGAGCTGTTTTTT
CASSQVVAGTGELFF
>TRBJ1-3|once|-|TRBV24-1
TGTGCCACCAGTGAGCCTGGCGGAAACACCATATATTTT
CATSEPGGNTIYF
>TRBJ2-5|-|TRBD1|TRBV5-4
TGTGCCAGCAGCATCGGACAGGGCGGCGGGGAGACCCAGTACTTC
CASSIGQGGGETQYF
>TRBJ2-3|-|-|TRBV29-1
TGCAGCGTTGAAGGGCAGATCACAGATACGCAGTATTTT
CSVEGQITDTQYF
>TRBJ2-6|once|-|TRBV29-1
TGCAGCGTTGTATCAGGCCGCTCTGGGGCCAACGTCCTGACTTTC
CSVVSGRSGANVLTF
>TRBJ2-7|-|TRBD2|TRBV6-2/TRBV6-3
TGTGCCAGCAGCCCTAGCGGAGGATCTTTAGAGCAGTACTTC
CASSPSGGSLEQYF
>TRBJ2-1|-|TRBD2|TRBV11-2
TGTGCCAGCAGCTTAGATGGACTAGCGGGAAGTCATGAGCAGTTCTTC
CASSLDGLAGSHEQFF
>TRBJ2-5|-|TRBD1|TRBV20-1
TGCAGTGCGTCCGGACCGGGACAGGGTAACTTC
CSASGPGQGNF
>TRBJ1-2|-|-|TRBV4-1
TGCGCCAGCAGCCAGGTAGACAGGACTAGCTATGGCTACACCTTC
CASSQVDRTSYGYTF
>TRBJ2-3|-|-|TRBV13
TGTGCCAGCAGTAGCTTCACAGATACGCAGTATTTT
CASSSFTDTQYF
>TRBJ2-1|-|-|TRBV10-1
TGCGCCAGCAGTGGTATGTTATACAATGAGCAGTTCTTC
CASSGMLYNEQFF
>TRBJ1-5|-|-|TRBV19
TGTGCCAGTAGCCCCGATCGACAGGCAGCTGGATATAGCAATCAGCCCCAGCATTTT
CASSPDRQAAGYSNQPQHF
>TRBJ2-5|-|-|TRBV7-2
TGTGCCAGCAGCTTAGAGTGGAGGGTAGAGACCCAGTACTTC
CASSLEWRVETQYF
>TRBJ2-5|-|TRBD2|TRBV7-9
TGTGCCAGCAGTAAATCCGGGACTAGCGTGGAGACCCAGTACTTC
CASSKSGTSVETQYF